The TCR beta chain under discussion was sequenced for a study of cytomegalovirus exposure and HLA in healthy donors (dated by TCRdb to the late 2010s). For the study in its entirety: According to an earlier analysis of 587 of the donors, 150 million to 200 million T cells yielded some 120 million unique TCR beta sequences and around 300 Gb of sequence data. Among about 360 genotyped donors of the cohort, an average of around 240,000 unique TCR beta nucleotide sequences were sequenced per donor, roughly 18% of them non-productive. Of the approximately 400 genotyped donors, about 84% fell in the genetic ancestry cluster associated with self-reported Caucasian donors. Four to six DR-DQ haplotypes were handled as single units for association and clustering, since linkage in the cohort was strong. To predict cytomegalovirus infection status, the study combined high-throughput TCR immunosequencing, statistical association of individual TCRs with disease status, and machine learning. To study patterns of TCR occurrence, a later analysis re-analyzed previously published TCR beta repertoires from more than 550 donors and added high-resolution HLA genotyping. Rather than using new phenotypic data, the later analysis identified candidate immune exposures from TCR beta sequences and from how often those sequences occurred across donors. The study was designed to test whether signatures of past pathogen exposure could be identified by cataloging public T cell receptors. Genome-wide SNP genotypes for about 60% of the roughly 670 donors were used in a later genetic analysis, which treated that subset as a discovery cohort. The number of donors typed differed by locus, with roughly 629-640 for A, B, C, DRB1 and DQB1, 522 for DQA1, 606 for DPA1, and approximately 470 for DPB1. All discovery cohort repertoires had been generated using a single sequencing platform. An earlier analysis of approximately 580 of the donors used high-throughput TCR beta sequencing to judge whether each TCR beta V gene segment behaved as functional or pseudogenic. The study profiled the T cell repertoires of hundreds of subjects by immunosequencing and related them to cytomegalovirus serostatus. Donor age, sex, ethnicity and CMV serostatus were compiled alongside the repertoire data. Besides the first cohort of 550 to 750 subjects, a separate validation cohort made up of 120 different subjects was used. Around 300 gigabases of sequencing data and some 85 million unique TCR sequences were included in an early release covering over 600 HLA-typed donors. Both class I and class II loci were covered by HLA typing, at four-digit resolution.

The cohort consisted of 650 to 850 healthy bone marrow donors. All cohort members were sampled while nominally healthy, although unrecorded immune exposures were likely present. The donor tested CMV seronegative and was one of the 352 seronegative cohort members. A peripheral blood sample was provided by each donor, and peripheral blood mononuclear cells were used for TCR beta sequencing. The Qiagen DNeasy Blood Extraction Kit was used to extract genomic DNA from the blood cell samples. About this clone itself: Its specific antigen is unknown. No much larger clone exists at a distance of one base, and base qualities are not known.

The investigation overall reported the following: Roughly 17 rarely observed V segments, including chromosome 9 orphons, were excluded from the earlier analysis of about 500 of the donors because counts were too low. According to a later analysis, TCR association rates differed among HLA loci, with DRB1 alleles showing the most associated TCRs and HLA-C alleles showing the fewest. In a later genetic analysis, a missense DCLRE1C variant was associated with V-gene and J-gene trimming of TCR beta chains, and the association was replicated in an independent cohort. Strong co-occurrence of HLA alleles, especially DR and DQ, made assigning TCR associations to individual alleles difficult. Most TCR sequences were seen in very few donors, while some public TCRs were found in many individuals. Sequencing depth was assumed to be roughly uniform across donors in the presence/absence analyses, though that assumption may not hold. In a later analysis, HLA-associated TCR beta chains were found to be more clonally expanded and to have lower generation probabilities than equally common non-associated chains. A few of the identified cytomegalovirus-associated TCR beta chains were confirmed in vitro to be specific for cytomegalovirus antigens. The study listed approximately 150 TCR beta chains as associated with cytomegalovirus. At a false discovery rate of 0.05, a later analysis linked 15,000 to 20,000 TCR beta sequences to specific HLA alleles. CMV serostatus was the only immune exposure information available for the cohort. Only TCR beta chains were sequenced in this cohort, and the absence of alpha or paired-chain data limited detectable features. Linkage disequilibrium might explain the correlated functional status among segregating V segments, but an unknown experimental factor could not be excluded. In an earlier analysis of more than 450 of the donors, most TCR beta V segments were observed in productive rearrangements about 87% or about 30% of the time, broadly matching IMGT annotations. The classifier was reported to diagnose cytomegalovirus status with high specificity and sensitivity in both the original cohort and the validation cohort. A cluster of highly shared sequence variants was judged likely to be a technical artifact of the sequencing pipeline. Compared with the roughly 600-donor mean, donors in an Asian-associated ancestry cluster had fewer N-insertions in productive TCRs, according to a later genetic analysis. According to a later analysis, parvovirus B19, influenza, CMV and Epstein-Barr virus appeared linked to several top co-occurrence clusters. In a later analysis, most CMV-associated TCR beta chains were found to appear HLA-restricted, with HLA associations seemingly driven largely by CMV exposure. The authors suggested that the approach could potentially be generalized to other disease states and immunological phenotypes. Because HLA typing was missing for some donors at each locus, association tests included only the typed subset. A further reported finding was that TCR beta sequences accurately predicted the HLA-A and HLA-B alleles for most subjects in the first cohort.

The library came from the immunoSEQ multiplex PCR assay. For the multiplex PCR, a mixture combining 60 forward primers for TCR Vbeta segments and 13 reverse primers for TCR Jbeta segments was used. A multiplex PCR assay on genomic DNA amplified the CDR3 region of rearranged TCR beta genes. The amplified TCR beta libraries were sequenced on the Illumina HiSeq System as 87-base-pair reads. The paper's processing steps were these. Across the roughly 670 repertoires, a later analysis counted 60 million to 90 million unique TCR beta chains, roughly 11 million of which were shared by at least two donors. Raw reads were error-corrected and collapsed into unique sequences by a nearest-neighbor algorithm in which closely related sequences were merged to remove PCR and sequencing errors. Alignment of CDR3 sequences to IMGT reference sequences was used to assign V, D and J gene segments. For a sequence to be retained, a match of at least six nucleotides to both a V gene segment and a J gene segment was required. A rearrangement was called productive if the CDR3 had no stop codons and remained in frame with V and J, and every other rearrangement was called non-productive. CDR3 was defined by IMGT convention, running from the second conserved V-encoded cysteine to the conserved J-encoded phenylalanine. The earlier analysis of 500 to 650 of the donors excluded any sequence lacking an unambiguous match to a single V gene segment. In an earlier analysis of almost 600 of the donors, a V segment was called functional when productive rearrangements were above 56.7%, and segregating when the standard deviation between donors exceeded 5%. A statistical classification framework was developed to diagnose cytomegalovirus status using the catalog of TCR beta chain sequences. A later analysis assigned V and J genes by comparing TCR nucleotide sequences with IMGT/GENE-DB human TR gene sequences. In a later analysis, CDR3 sequences and most-parsimonious VDJ recombination scenarios were assigned using the TCRdist pipeline. A later analysis defined each TCR beta chain by its CDR3 amino acid sequence plus V-gene family, and excluded reads lacking a unique V-gene family. To address suspected cross-contamination and a sequencing artifact, a later analysis removed under 600 highly shared, low-generation-probability nucleotide sequences. For each public chain, a later analysis derived a clonal expansion index from normalized ranks of inferred template counts within each repertoire. A later analysis computed generation probabilities with a VDJ recombination model fitted to out-of-frame rearrangements, and checked the results against IGoR. A later analysis scored TCR-TCR, TCR-HLA and TCR-CMV co-occurrence with hypergeometric tests, applying a repertoire-size bias correction to TCR pairs. False discovery rates were estimated in a later analysis by permuting HLA or CMV assignments 20 times. In a later analysis, co-occurring TCRs were grouped with DBSCAN, and TCRdist sequence similarity was added when clustering was performed within HLA-allele-positive subsets. For co-occurrence clustering, repertoires with fewer than 30,000 or more than 120,000 public chains were excluded, along with 4 to 6 repertoires with anomalous nucleotide sharing. This is the immuneACCESS table as TCRdb keeps it, with only in-frame sequences that have V and J called. A part of the clones is gone; compared with another copy, unresolved V genes explain less than half, and the rest is unexplained. The D gene and trimming were derived from the DNA, and the V and J assignments and clone size from that table. The sample table holds 80,000 or so clones, of which 75% were seen once. The ten largest account for 7% to 9% of the sample.

Sequencing was carried out using PBMCs. The source is a middle-aged woman in good health and CMV-seronegative.

The CDR3 corresponds to CASSAGPSTDTQYF. The bases read TGTGCCAGTAGTGCGGGCCCTAGCACAGATACGCAGTATTTT. The chain was built from TRBV19 and TRBJ2-3; the D gene is perhaps TRBD2, on 5 matching bases. Trimming removed 5 bases from V and 0 bases from J, leaving 9 bases between the germline ends. From the cysteine up to the phenylalanine, the CDR3 has a length of 14 residues. Only the CDR3 DNA is retained, 42 bases long and in frame from the first base. From the germline V gene (reference sequence), CDR1 is LNHDA and CDR2 is SQIVND.